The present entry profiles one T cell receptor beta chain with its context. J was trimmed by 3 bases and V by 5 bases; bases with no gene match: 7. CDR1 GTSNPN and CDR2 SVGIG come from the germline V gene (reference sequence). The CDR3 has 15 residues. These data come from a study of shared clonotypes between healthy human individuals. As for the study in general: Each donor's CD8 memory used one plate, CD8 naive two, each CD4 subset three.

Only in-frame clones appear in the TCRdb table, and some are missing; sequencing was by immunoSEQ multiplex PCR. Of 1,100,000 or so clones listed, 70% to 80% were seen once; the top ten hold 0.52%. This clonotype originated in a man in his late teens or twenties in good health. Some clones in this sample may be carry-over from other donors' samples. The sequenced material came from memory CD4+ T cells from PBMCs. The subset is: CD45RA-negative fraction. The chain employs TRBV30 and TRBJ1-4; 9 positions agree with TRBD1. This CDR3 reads CAWRGQGWANEKLFF. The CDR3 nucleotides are TGTGCCTGGCGGGGACAGGGATGGGCTAATGAAAAACTGTTTTTT.